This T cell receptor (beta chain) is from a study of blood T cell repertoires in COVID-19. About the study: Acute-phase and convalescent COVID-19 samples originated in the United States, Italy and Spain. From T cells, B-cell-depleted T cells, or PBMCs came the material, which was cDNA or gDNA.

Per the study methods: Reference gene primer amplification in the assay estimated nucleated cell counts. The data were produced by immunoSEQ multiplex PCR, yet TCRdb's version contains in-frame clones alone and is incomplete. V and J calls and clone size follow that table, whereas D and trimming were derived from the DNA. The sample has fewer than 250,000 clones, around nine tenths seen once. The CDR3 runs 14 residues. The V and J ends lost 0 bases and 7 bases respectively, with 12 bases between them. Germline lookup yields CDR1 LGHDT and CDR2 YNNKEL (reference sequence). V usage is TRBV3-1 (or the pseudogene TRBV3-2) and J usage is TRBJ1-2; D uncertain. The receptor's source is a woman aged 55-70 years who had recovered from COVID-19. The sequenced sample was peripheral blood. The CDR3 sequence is CASSQDRSVPGYTF. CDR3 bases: TGTGCCAGCAGCCAAGATCGCAGTGTGCCTGGCTACACCTTC.